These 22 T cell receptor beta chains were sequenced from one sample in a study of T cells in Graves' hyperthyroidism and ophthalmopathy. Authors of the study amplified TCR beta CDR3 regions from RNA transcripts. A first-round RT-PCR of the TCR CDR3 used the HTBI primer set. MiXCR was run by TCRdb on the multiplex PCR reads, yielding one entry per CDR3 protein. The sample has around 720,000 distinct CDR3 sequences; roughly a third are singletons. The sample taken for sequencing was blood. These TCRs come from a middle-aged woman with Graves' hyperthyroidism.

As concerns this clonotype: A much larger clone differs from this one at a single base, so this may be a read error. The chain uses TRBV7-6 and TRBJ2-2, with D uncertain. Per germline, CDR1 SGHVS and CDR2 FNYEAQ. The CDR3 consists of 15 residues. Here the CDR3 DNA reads TGTGCCAGCAGCTTGGCCCCGACGAACGCCGGGGAGCTGTTTTTT. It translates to CASSLAPTNAGELFF. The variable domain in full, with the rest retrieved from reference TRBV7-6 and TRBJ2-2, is GAGVSQSPRYKVTKRGQDVALRCDPISGHVSLYWYRQALGQGPEFLTYFNYEAQQDKSGLPNDRFSAERPEGSISTLTIQRTEQRDSAMYRCASSLAPTNAGELFFGEGSRLTVL.

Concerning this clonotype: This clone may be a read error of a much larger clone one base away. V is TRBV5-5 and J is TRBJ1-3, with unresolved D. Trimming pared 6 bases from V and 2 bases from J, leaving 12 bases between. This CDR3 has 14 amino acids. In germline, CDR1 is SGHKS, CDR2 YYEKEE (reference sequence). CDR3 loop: CASTSGLPGNTIYF. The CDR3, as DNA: TGTGCCAGCACCAGCGGGCTCCCTGGAAACACCATATATTTT. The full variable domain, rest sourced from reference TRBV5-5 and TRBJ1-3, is DAGVTQSPTHLIKTRGQQVTLRCSPISGHKSVSWYQQVLGQGPQFIFQYYEKEERGRGNFPDRFSARQFPNYSSELNVNALLLGDSALYLCASTSGLPGNTIYFGEGSWLTVV.

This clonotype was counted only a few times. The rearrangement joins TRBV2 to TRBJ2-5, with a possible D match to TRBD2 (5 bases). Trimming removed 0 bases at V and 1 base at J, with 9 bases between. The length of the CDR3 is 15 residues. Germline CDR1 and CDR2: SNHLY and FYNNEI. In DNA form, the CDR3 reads TGTGCCAGCAGTGAAGCTGAGGGAAGCCAAGAGACCCAGTACTTC. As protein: CASSEAEGSQETQYF. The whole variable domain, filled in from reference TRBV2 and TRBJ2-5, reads EPEVTQTPSHQVTQMGQEVILRCVPISNHLYFYWYRQILGQKVEFLVSFYNNEISEKSEIFDDQFSVERPDGSNFTLKIRSTKLEDSAMYFCASSEAEGSQETQYFGPGTRLLVL.

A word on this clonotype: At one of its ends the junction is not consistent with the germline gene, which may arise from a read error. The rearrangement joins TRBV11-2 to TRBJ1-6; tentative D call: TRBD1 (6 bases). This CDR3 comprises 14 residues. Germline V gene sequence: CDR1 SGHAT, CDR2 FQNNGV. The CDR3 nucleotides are TGTGCCGGCAGCGGACAGCTCTATAATTCACCCCTCCACTTT. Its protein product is CAGSGQLYNSPLHF.

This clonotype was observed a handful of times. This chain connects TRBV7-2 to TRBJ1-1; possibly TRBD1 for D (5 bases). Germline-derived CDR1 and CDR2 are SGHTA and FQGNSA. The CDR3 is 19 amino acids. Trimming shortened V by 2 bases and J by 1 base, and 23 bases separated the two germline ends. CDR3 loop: CASSLLPPGATHENTEAFF. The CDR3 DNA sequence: TGTGCCAGCAGCTTATTACCCCCCGGGGCCACTCATGAGAACACTGAAGCTTTCTTT.

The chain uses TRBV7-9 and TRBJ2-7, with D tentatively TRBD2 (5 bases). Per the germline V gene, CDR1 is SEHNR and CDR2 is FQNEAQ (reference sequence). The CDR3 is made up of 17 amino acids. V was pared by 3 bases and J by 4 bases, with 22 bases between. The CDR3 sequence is CASSLKSLNGERYEQYF. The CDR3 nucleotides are TGTGCCAGCAGCTTGAAGTCCTTGAACGGGGAGCGGTACGAGCAGTACTTC.

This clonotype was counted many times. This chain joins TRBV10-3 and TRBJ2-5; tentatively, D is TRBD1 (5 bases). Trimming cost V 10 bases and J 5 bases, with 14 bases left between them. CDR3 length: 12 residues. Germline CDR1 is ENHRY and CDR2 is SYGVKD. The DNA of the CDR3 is TGTGCCACTGGGGCTAGAACGGAGACCCAGTACTTC. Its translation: CATGARTETQYF.

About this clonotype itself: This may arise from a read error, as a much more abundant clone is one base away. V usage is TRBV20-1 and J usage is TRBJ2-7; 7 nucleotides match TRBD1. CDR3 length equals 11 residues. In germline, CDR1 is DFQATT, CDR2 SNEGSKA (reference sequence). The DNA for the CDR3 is TGCAGTGCTAAAGGGGGCTACGGGCAGTACTTC. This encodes CSAKGGYGQYF.

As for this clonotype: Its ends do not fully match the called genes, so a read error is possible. CDR3 DNA: TGTGCCAGCAGTTACTCATTTAGTGGGACCGGGGAGCTGTTTTTT. Translated: CASSYSFSGTGELFF. The V call is TRBV10-3, the J call TRBJ2-2; D uncertain. CDR1 ENHRY and CDR2 SYGVKD come from the germline V gene. The CDR3 covers 15 residues.

The CDR3 protein is CAISEKVDRGDETQYF. Here the CDR3 DNA reads TGTGCCATCAGTGAGAAAGTGGACAGGGGCGATGAGACCCAGTACTTC. The chain couples TRBV10-3 to TRBJ2-5, with 9 bases lining up with TRBD1. V trimming: 2 bases; J trimming: 5 bases; junction bases outside the gene matches: 9. CDR1 ENHRY and CDR2 SYGVKD come from the germline V gene. This CDR3 comprises 16 residues.

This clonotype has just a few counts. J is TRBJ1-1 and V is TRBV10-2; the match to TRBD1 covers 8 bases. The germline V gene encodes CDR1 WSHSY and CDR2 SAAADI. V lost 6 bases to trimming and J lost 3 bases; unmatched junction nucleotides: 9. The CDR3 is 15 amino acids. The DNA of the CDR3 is TGCGCCAGCAGCCATTCAGGGGGCGCAGACACTGAAGCTTTCTTT. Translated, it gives CASSHSGGADTEAFF.

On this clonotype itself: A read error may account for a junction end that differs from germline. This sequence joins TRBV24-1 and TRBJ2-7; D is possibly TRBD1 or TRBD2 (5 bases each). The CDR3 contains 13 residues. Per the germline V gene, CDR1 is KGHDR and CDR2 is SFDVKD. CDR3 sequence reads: CASRERASYEQYF. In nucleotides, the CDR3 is TGTGCCAGCAGGGAGAGGGCATCCTACGAGCAATACTTC.

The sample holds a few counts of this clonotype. Here the CDR3 DNA reads TGCGCCAGCAGCTTGTTCCCAGCCACTAATGAAAAACTGTTTTTT. Translating gives CASSLFPATNEKLFF. The chain carries TRBV5-1 and TRBJ1-4; no clear D gene. Germline V gene lookup returns CDR1 SGHRS and CDR2 YFSETQ. The V gene lost 1 base and the J gene lost 2 bases, with 9 bases spanning the gap. CDR3 length equals 15 residues.

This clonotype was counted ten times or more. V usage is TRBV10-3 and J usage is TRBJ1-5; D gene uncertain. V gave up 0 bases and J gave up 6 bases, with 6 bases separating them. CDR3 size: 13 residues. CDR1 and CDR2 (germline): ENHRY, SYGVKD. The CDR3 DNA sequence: TGTGCCATCAGTGAGTCGAACAGTCAGCCCCAGCATTTT. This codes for CAISESNSQPQHF.

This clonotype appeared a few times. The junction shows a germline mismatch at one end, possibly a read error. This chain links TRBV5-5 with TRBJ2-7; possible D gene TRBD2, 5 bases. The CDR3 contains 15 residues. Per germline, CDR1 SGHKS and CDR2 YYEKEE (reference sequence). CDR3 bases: TGTGCCAGTAGCTCCGCCCGGGAAGCTCTCTACGAGCAGTACTTC. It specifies CASSSAREALYEQYF.

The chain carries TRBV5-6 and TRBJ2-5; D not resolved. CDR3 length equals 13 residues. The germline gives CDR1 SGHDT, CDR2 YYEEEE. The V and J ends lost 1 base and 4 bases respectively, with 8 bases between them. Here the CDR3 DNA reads TGTGCCAGCAGCTTGAACCGGAGAGAGACCCAGTACTTC. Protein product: CASSLNRRETQYF.

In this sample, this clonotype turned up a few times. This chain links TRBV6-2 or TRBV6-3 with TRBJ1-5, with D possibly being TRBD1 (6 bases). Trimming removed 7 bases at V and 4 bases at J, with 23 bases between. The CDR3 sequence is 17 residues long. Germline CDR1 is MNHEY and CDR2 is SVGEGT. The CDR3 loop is CASKTQGQHRKNQPQHF. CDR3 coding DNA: TGTGCCAGCAAGACACAAGGACAGCACAGAAAAAATCAGCCCCAGCATTTT.

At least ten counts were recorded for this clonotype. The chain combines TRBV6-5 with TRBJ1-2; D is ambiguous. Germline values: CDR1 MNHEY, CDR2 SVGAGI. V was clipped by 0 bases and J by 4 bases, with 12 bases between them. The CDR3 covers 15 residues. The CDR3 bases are TGTGCCAGCAGTTACTCGGCAGGCAAGATCTATGGCTACACCTTC. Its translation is CASSYSAGKIYGYTF.

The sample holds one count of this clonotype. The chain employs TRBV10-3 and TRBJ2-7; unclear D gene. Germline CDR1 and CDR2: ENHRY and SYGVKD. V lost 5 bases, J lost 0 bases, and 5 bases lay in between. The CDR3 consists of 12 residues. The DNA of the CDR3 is TGTGCCATCAGTACCAGCTCCTACGAGCAGTACTTC. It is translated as CAISTSSYEQYF.

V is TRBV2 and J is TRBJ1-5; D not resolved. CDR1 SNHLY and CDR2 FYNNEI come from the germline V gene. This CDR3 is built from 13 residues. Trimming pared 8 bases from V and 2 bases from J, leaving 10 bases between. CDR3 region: CASGGEGNQPQHF. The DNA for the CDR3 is TGTGCCAGCGGTGGGGAAGGCAATCAGCCCCAGCATTTT.

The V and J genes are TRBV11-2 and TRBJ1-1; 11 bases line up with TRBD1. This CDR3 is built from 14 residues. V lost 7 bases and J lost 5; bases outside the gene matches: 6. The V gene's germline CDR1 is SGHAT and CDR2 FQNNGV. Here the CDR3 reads CASTLGTGGTEAFF. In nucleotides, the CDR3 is TGTGCCAGCACTCTAGGGACAGGGGGAACTGAAGCTTTCTTT.

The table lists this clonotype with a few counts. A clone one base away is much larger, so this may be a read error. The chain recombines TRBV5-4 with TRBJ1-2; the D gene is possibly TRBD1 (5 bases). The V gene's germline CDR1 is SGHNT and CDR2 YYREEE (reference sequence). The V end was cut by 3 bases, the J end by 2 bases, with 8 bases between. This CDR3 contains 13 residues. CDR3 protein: CASSWGDNYGYTF. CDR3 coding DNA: TGTGCCAGCAGCTGGGGGGACAACTATGGCTACACCTTC.